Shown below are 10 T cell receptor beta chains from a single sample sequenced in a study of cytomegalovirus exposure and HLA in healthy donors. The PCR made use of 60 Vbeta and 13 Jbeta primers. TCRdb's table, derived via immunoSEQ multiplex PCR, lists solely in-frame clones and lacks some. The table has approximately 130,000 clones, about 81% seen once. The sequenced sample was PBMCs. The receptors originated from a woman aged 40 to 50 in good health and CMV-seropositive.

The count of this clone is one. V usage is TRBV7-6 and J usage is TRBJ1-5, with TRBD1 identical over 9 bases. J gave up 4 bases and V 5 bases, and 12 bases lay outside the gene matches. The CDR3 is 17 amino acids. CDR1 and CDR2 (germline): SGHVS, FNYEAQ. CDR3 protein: CASSTSPRQGVNQPQHF. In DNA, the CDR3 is TGTGCCAGCAGCACCTCTCCTCGACAGGGGGTTAATCAGCCCCAGCATTTT.

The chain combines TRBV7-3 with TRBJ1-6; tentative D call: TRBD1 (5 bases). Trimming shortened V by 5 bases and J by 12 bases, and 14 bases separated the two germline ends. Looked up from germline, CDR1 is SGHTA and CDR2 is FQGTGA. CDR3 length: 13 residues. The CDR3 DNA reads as TGTGCCAGCAGCCAGGGCCCTGCCCGACCCCTCCACTTT. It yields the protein CASSQGPARPLHF.

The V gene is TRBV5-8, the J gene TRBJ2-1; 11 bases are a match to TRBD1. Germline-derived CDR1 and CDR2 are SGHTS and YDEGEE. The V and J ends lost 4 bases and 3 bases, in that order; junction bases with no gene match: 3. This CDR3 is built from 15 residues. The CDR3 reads CASSLGTGGYNEQFF. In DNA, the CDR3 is TGTGCCAGCAGCCTGGGGACAGGGGGCTACAATGAGCAGTTCTTC.

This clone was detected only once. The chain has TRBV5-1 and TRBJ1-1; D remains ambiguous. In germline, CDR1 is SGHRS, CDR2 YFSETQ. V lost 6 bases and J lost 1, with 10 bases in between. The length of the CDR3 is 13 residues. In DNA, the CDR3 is TGCGCCAGCATGGCGGCCCCGAACACTGAAGCTTTCTTT. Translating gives CASMAAPNTEAFF.

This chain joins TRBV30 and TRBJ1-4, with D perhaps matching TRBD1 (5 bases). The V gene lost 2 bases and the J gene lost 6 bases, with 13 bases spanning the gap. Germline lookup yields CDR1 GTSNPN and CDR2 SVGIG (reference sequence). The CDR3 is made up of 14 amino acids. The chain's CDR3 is CAWSPGPFDEKLFF. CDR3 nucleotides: TGTGCCTGGAGTCCAGGGCCCTTTGATGAAAAACTGTTTTTT.

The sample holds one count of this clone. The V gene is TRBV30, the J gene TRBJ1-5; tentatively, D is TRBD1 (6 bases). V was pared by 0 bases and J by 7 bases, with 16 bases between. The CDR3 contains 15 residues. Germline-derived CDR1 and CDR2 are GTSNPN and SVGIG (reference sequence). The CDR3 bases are TGTGCCTGGAGTGTATTAGGGGGGGCCGGGCAGCCCCAGCATTTT. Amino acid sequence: CAWSVLGGAGQPQHF.

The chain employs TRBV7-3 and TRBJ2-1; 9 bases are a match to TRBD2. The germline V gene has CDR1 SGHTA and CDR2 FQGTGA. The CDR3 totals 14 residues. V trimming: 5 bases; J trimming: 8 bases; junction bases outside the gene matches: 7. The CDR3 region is CASSQTRLADEQFF. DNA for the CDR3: TGTGCCAGCAGCCAGACTCGACTAGCGGATGAGCAGTTCTTC. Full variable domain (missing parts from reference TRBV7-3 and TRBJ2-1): GAGVSQTPSNKVTEKGKYVELRCDPISGHTALYWYRQSLGQGPEFLIYFQGTGAADDSGLPNDRFFAVRPEGSVSTLKIQRTERGDSAVYLCASSQTRLADEQFFGPGTRLTVL.

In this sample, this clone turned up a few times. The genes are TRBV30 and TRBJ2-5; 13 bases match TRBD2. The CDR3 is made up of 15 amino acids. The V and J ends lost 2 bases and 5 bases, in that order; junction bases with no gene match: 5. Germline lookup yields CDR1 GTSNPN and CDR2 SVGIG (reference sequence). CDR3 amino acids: CAWSSGLAGVETQYF. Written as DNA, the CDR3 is TGTGCCTGGAGTTCCGGACTAGCGGGGGTGGAGACCCAGTACTTC.

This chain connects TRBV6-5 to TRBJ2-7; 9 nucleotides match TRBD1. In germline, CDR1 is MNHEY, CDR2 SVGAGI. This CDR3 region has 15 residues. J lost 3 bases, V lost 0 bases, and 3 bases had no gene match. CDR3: CASSYSLGQGYEQYF. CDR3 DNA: TGTGCCAGCAGTTACTCCCTGGGACAGGGCTACGAGCAGTACTTC.

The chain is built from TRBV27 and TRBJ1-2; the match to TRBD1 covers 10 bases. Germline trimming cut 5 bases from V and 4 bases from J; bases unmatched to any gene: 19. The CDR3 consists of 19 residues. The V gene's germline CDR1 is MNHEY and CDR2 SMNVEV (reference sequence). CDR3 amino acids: CASSLISGTGVAMIYGYTF. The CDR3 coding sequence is TGTGCCAGCAGTCTCATCTCCGGGACAGGGGTCGCGATGATCTATGGCTACACCTTC.